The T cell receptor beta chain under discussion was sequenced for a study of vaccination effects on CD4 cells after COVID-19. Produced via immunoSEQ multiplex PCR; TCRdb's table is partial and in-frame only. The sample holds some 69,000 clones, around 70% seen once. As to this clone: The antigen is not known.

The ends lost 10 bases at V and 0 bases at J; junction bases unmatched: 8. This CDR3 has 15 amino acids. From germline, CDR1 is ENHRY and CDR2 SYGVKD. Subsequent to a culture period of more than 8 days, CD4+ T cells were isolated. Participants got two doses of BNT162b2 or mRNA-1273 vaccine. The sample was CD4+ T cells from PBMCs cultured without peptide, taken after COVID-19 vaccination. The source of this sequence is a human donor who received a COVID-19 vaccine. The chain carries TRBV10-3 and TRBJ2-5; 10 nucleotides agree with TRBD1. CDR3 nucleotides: TGTGCCAGCCGACCGGGACAGGGGTACCAAGAGACCCAGTACTTC. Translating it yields CASRPGQGYQETQYF.